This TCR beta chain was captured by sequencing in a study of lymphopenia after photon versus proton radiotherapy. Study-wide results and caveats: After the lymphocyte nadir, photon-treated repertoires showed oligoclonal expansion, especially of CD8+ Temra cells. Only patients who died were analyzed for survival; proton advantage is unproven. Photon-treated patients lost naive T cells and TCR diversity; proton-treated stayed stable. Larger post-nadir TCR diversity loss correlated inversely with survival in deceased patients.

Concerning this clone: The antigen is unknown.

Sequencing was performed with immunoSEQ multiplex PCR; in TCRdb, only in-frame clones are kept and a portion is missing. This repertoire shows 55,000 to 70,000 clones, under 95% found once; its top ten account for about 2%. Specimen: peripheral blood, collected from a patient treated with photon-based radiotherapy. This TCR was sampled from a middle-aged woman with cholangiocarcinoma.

DNA of the CDR3: TGTGCCAGCAGTGAACTAGCGGGGGCCTCTAGCACAGATACGCAGTATTTT. Its protein product is CASSELAGASSTDTQYF. This chain uses TRBV6-4 with TRBJ2-3, with 11 nucleotides matching TRBD2. The CDR3 runs to 17 residues. Germline CDR1 is MRHNA and CDR2 is SNTAGT. The ends lost 3 bases at V and 0 bases at J; junction bases unmatched: 5.